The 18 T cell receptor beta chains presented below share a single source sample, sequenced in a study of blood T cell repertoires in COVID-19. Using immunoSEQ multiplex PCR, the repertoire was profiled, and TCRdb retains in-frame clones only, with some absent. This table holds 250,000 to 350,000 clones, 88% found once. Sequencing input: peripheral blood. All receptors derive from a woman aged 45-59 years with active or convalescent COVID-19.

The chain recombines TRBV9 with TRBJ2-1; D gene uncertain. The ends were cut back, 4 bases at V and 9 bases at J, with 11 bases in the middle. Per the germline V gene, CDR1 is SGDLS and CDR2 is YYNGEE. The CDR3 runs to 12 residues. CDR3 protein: CASSNSLLEQFF. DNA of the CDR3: TGTGCCAGCAGCAATTCACTCCTTGAGCAGTTCTTC.

In DNA form, the CDR3 reads TGCGCCAGCAGCTTGAGGGCGACAGGGTCTATCCACGAGCAGTACTTC. This encodes CASSLRATGSIHEQYF. The V call is TRBV5-1, the J call TRBJ2-7, with 7 bases that match TRBD1. Germline CDR1 SGHRS, CDR2 YFSETQ. The V gene end was trimmed by 1 base and the J gene end by 5 bases; junction bases not matched to a gene: 12. The CDR3 extends over 16 amino acids.

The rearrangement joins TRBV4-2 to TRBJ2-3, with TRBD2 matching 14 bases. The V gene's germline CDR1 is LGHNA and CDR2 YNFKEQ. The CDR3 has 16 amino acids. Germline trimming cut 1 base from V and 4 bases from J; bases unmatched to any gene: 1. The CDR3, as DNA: TGTGCCAGCAGCCAAGGACTAGCGGGGGGGGCAGATACGCAGTATTTT. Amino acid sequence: CASSQGLAGGADTQYF.

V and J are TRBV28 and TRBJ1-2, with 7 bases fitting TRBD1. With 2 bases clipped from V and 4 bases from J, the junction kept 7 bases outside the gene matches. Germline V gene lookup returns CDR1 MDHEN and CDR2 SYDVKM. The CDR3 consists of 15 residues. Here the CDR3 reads CASSLPDRQVYGYTF. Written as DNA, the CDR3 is TGTGCCAGCAGTTTACCGGACAGGCAGGTCTATGGCTACACCTTC.

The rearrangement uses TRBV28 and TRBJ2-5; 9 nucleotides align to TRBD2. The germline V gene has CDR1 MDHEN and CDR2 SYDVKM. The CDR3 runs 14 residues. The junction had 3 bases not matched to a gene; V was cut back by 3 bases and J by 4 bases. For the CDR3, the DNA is TGTGCCAGCAGTTTGGCGGGAGGGGCAGAGACCCAGTACTTC. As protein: CASSLAGGAETQYF.

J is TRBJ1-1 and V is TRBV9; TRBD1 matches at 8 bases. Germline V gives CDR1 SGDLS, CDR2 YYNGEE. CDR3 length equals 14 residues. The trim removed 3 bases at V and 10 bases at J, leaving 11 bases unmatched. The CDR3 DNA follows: TGTGCCAGCAGCGGGACTCAGGGGGCCGGGGTAGCTTTCTTT. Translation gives CASSGTQGAGVAFF.

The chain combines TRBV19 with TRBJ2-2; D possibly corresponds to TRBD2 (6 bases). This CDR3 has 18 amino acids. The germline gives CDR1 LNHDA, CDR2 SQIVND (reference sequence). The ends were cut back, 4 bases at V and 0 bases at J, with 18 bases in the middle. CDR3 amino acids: CASSKNTRGRTNTGELFF. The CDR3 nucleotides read TGTGCCAGTAGTAAAAACACCCGGGGGAGAACGAACACCGGGGAGCTGTTTTTT.

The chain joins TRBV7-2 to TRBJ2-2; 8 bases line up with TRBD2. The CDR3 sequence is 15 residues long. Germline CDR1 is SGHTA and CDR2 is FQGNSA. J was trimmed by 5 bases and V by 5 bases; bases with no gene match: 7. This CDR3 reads CASSPSGGGTGELFF. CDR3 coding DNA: TGTGCCAGCAGCCCCAGCGGGGGCGGAACCGGGGAGCTGTTTTTT.

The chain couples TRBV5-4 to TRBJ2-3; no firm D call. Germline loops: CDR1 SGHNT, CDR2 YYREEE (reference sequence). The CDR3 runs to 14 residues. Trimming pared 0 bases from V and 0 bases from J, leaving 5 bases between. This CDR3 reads CASSLVHSTDTQYF. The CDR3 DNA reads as TGTGCCAGCAGCTTGGTCCATAGCACAGATACGCAGTATTTT.

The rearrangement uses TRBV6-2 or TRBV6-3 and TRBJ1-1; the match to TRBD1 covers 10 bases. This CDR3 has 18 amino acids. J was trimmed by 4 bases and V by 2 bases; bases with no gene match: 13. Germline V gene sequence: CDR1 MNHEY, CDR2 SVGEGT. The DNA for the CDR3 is TGTGCCAGCAGTTACCATATATACAAGGGACAGGGGAGCACTGAAGCTTTCTTT. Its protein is CASSYHIYKGQGSTEAFF.

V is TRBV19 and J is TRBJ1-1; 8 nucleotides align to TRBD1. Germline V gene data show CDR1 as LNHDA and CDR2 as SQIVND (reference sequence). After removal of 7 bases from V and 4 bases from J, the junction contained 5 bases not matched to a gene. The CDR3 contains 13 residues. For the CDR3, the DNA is TGTGCCAGTAACCTGGACAGGGCCACTGAAGCTTTCTTT. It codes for CASNLDRATEAFF.

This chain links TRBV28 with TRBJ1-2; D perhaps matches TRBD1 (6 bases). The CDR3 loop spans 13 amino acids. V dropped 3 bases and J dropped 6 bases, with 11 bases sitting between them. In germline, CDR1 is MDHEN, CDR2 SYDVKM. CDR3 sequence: CASSFVGAHGYTF. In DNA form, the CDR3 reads TGTGCCAGCAGTTTCGTGGGGGCGCATGGCTACACCTTC.

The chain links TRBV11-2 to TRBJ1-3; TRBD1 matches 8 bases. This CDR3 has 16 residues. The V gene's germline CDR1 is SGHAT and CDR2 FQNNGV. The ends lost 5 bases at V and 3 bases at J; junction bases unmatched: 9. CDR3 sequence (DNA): TGTGCCAGCAGCAAAAAGGACAGGGTATTTGGAAACACCATATATTTT. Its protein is CASSKKDRVFGNTIYF. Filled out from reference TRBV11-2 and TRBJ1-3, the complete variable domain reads EAGVAQSPRYKIIEKRQSVAFWCNPISGHATLYWYQQILGQGPKLLIQFQNNGVVDDSQLPKDRFSAERLKGVDSTLKIQPAKLEDSAVYLCASSKKDRVFGNTIYFGEGSWLTVV.

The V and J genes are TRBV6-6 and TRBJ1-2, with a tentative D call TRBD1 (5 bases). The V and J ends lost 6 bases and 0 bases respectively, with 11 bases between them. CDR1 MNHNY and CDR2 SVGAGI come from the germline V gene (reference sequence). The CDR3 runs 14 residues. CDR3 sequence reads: CASRLDTANYGYTF. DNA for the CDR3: TGTGCCAGCAGGTTGGACACCGCTAACTATGGCTACACCTTC.

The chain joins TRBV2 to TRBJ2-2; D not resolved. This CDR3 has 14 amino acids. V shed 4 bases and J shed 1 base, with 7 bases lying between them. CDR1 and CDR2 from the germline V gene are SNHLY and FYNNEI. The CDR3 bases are TGTGCCAGCAGTGGACTGGGGAACACCGGGGAGCTGTTTTTT. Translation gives CASSGLGNTGELFF.

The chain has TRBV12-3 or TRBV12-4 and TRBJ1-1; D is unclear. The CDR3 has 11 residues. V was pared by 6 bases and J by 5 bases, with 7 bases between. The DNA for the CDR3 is TGTGCCAGCAGCCTCAGAACTGAAGCTTTCTTT. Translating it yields CASSLRTEAFF.

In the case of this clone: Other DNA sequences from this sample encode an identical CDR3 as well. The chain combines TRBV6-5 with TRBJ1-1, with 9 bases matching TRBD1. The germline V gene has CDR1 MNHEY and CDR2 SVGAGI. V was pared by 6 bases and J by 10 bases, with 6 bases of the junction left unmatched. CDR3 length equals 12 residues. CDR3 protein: CASSRDRVLAFF. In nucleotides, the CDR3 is TGTGCCAGCAGCCGGGACAGGGTTTTAGCTTTCTTT.

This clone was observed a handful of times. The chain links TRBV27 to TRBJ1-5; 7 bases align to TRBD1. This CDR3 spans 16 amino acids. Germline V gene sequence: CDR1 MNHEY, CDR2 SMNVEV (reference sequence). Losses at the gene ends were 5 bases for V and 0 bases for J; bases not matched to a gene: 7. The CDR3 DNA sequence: TGTGCCAGCAGTAGACAGGGCCGGCGTAGCAATCAGCCCCAGCATTTT. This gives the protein CASSRQGRRSNQPQHF.